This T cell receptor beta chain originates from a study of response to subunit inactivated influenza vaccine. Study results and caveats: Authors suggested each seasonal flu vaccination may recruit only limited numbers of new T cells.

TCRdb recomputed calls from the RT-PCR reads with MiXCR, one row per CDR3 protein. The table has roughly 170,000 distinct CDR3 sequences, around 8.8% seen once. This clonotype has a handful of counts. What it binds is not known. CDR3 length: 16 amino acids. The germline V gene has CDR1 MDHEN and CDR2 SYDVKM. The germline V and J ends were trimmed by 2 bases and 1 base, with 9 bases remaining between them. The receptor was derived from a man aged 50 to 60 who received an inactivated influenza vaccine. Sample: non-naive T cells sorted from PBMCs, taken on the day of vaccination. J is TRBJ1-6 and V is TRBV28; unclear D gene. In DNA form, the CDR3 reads TGTGCCAGCAGTTTAGGGGTAGGGTCCTATAATTCACCCCTCCACTTT. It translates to CASSLGVGSYNSPLHF.